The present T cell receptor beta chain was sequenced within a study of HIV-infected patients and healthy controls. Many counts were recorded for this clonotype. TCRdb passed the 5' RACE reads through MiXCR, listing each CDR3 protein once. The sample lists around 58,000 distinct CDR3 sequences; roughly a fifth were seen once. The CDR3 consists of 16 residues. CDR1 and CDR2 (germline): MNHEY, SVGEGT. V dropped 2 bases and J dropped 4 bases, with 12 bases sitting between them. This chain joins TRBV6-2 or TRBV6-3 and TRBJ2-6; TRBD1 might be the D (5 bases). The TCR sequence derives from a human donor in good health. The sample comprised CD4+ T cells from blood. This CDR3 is CASSYDSGWGANVLTF. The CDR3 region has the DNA TGTGCCAGCAGTTACGACTCAGGGTGGGGGGCCAACGTCCTGACTTTC.